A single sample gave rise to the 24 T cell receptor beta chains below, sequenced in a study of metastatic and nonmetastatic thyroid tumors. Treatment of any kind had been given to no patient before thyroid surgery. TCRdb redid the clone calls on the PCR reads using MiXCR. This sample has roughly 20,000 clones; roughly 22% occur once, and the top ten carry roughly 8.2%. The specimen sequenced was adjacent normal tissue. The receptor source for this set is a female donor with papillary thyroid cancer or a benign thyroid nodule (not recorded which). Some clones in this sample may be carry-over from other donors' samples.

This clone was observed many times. The CDR3 coding sequence is TGTGCCAGCAGCGCCGGACTAGCGGGGATTGAGCAGTTCTTC. Its protein product is CASSAGLAGIEQFF. This rearrangement joins TRBV9 to TRBJ2-1; 12 nucleotides align to TRBD2. CDR1 SGDLS and CDR2 YYNGEE come from the germline V gene. Trimming took 3 bases from V and 9 from J; bases not matched to a gene: 4. The CDR3 extends over 14 amino acids.

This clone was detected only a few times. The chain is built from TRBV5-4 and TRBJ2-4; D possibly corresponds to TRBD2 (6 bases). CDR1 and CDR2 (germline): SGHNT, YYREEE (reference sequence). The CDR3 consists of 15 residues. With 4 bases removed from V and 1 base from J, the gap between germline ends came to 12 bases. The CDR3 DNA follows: TGTGCCAGCAGCCGGCGGGGAGGTGCCAAAAACATTCAGTACTTC. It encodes CASSRRGGAKNIQYF.

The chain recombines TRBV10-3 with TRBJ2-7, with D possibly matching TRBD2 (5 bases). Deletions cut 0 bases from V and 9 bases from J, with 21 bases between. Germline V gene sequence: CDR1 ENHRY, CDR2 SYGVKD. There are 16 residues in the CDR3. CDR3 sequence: CAISESMYALEGGQYF. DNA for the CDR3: TGTGCCATCAGTGAGTCGATGTACGCCTTAGAGGGCGGGCAGTACTTC.

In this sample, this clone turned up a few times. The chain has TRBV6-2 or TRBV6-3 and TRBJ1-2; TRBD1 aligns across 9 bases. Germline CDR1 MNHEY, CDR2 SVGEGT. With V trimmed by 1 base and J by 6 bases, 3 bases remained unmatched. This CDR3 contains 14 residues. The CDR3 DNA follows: TGTGCCAGCAGTTACTGGGACAGGGAAGATGGCTACACCTTC. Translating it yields CASSYWDREDGYTF.

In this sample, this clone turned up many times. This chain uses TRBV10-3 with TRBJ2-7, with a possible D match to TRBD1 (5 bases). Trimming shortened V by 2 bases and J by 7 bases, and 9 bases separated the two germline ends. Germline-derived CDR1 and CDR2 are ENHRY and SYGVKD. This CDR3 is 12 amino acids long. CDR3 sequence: CAISETGQEQYF. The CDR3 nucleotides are TGTGCCATCAGTGAGACAGGTCAGGAGCAGTACTTC.

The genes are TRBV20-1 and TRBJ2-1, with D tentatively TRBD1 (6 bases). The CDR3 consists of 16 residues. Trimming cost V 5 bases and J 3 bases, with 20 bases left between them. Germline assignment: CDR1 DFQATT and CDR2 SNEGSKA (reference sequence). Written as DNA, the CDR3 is TGCAGTGCTGAGGGGCAGGGGACCCTCTACTACAATGAGCAGTTCTTC. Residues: CSAEGQGTLYYNEQFF.

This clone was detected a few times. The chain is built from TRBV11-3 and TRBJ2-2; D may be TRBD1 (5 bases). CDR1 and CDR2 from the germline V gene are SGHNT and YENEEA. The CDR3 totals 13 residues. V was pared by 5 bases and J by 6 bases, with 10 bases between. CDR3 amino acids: CASSPGSAGELFF. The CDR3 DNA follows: TGTGCCAGCAGCCCAGGGTCGGCCGGGGAGCTGTTTTTT.

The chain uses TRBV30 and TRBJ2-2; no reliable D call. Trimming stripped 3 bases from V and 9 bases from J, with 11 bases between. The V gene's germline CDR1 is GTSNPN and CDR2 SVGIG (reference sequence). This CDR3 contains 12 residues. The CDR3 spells CAWSDRVWELFF. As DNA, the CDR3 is TGTGCCTGGAGCGACCGGGTCTGGGAGCTGTTTTTT.

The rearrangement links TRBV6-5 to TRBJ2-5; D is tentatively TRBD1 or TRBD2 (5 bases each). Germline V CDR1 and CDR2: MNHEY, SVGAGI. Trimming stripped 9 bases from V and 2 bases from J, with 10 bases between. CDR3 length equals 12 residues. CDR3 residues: CARGTLQETQYF. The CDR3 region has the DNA TGTGCCAGGGGGACCCTACAAGAGACCCAGTACTTC.

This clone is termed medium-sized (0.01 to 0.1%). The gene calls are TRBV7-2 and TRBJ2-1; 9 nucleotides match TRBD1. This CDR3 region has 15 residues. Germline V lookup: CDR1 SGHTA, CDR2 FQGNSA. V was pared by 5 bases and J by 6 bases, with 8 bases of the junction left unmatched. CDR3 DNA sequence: TGTGCCAGCAGCCCCGGGACAGGGAGTGGCAATGAGCAGTTCTTC. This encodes CASSPGTGSGNEQFF.

CDR3 region: CASSLTRLADTQYF. In nucleotides, the CDR3 is TGCGCCAGCAGCTTGACGAGACTAGCAGATACGCAGTATTTT. V and J are TRBV5-1 and TRBJ2-3; D possibly corresponds to TRBD2 (6 bases). CDR1 and CDR2 (germline): SGHRS, YFSETQ. The CDR3 covers 14 residues. Trimming took off 1 base at V and 4 bases at J, with 10 bases between the two ends.

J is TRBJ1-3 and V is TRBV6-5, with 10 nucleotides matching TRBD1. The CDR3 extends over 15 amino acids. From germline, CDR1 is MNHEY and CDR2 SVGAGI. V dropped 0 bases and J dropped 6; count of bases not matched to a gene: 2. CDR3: CASSYSGTGVNTIYF. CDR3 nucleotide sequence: TGTGCCAGCAGTTACTCTGGGACAGGGGTAAACACCATATATTTT.

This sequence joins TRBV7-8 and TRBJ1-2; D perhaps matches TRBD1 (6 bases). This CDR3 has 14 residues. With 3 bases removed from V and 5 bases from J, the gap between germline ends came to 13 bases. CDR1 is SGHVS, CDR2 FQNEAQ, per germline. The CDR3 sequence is CASSLQQGAYGYTF. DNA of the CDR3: TGTGCCAGCAGCTTGCAACAGGGCGCTTATGGCTACACCTTC.

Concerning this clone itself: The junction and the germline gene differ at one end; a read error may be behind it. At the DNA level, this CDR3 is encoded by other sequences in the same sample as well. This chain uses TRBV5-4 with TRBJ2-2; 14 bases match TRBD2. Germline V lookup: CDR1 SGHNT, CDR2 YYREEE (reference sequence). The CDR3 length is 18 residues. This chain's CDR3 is CASSSGLAGAPDTGELFF. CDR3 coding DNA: TGTGCCAGCAGCTCGGGACTAGCGGGAGCCCCTGACACCGGTGAGCTGTTTTTT.

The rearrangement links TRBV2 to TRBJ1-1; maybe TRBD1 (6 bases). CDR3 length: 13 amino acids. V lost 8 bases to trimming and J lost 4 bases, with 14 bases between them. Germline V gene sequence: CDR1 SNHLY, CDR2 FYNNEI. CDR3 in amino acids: CASEGTSSTEAFF. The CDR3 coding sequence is TGTGCCAGCGAAGGGACATCCTCCACTGAAGCTTTCTTT.

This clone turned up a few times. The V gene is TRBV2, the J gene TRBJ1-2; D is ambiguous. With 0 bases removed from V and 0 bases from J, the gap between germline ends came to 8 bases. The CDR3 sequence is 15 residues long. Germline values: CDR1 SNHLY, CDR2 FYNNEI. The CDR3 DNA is TGTGCCAGCAGTGAAGCGCGGGGTACTAACTATGGCTACACCTTC. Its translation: CASSEARGTNYGYTF.

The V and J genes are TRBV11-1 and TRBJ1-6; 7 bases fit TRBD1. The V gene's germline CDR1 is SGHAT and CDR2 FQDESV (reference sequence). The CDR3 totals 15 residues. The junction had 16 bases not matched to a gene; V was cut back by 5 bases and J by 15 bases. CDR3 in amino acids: CASSHNRGRLEYLHF. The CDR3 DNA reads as TGTGCCAGCAGCCACAACAGGGGCCGTTTGGAGTACCTCCACTTT.

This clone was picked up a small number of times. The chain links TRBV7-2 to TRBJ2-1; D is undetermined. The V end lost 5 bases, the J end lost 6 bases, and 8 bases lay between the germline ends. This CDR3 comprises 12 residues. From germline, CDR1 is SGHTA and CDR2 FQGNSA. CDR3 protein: CASSPYSNEQFF. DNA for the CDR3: TGTGCCAGCAGCCCTTACTCCAATGAGCAGTTCTTC.

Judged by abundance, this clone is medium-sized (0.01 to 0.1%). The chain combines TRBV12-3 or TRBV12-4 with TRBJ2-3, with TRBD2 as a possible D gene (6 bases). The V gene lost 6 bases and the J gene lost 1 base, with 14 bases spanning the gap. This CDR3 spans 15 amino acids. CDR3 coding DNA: TGTGCCAGCAGCCGTTACTCGGGGGGCACAGATACGCAGTATTTT. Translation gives CASSRYSGGTDTQYF.

The CDR3 DNA reads as TGTGCCAGCAGTGACAGGGCCAACGCTGAAGCTTTCTTT. Its translation: CASSDRANAEAFF. This chain connects TRBV6-1 to TRBJ1-1, with a tentative D call TRBD1 (5 bases). The germline V gene encodes CDR1 MNHNS and CDR2 SASEGT. CDR3 length: 13 amino acids. Trimming pared 3 bases from V and 6 bases from J, leaving 11 bases between.

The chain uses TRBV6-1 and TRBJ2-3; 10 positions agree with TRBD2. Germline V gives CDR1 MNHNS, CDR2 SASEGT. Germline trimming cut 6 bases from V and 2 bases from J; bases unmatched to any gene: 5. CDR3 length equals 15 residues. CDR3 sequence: CASSKLAGLTDTQYF. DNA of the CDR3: TGTGCCAGCAGCAAACTAGCGGGACTCACAGATACGCAGTATTTT.

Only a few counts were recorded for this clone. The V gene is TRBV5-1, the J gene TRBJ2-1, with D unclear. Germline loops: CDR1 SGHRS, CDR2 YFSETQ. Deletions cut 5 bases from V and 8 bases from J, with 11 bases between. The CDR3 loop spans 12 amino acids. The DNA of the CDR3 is TGCGCCAGCAGGGACGTGGTGGATGAGCAGTTCTTC. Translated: CASRDVVDEQFF.

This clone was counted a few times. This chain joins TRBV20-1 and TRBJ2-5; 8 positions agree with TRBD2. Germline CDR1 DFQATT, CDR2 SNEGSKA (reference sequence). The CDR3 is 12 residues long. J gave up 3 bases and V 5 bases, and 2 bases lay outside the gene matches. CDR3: CSAQGLEETQYF. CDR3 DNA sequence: TGCAGTGCTCAGGGACTAGAAGAGACCCAGTACTTC.

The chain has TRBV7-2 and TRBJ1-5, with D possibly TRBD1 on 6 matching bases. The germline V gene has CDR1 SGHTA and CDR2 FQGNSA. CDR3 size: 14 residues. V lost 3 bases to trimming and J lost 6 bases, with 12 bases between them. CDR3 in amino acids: CASSFLGAPQPQHF. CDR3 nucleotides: TGTGCCAGCAGCTTCCTGGGGGCTCCTCAGCCCCAGCATTTT.